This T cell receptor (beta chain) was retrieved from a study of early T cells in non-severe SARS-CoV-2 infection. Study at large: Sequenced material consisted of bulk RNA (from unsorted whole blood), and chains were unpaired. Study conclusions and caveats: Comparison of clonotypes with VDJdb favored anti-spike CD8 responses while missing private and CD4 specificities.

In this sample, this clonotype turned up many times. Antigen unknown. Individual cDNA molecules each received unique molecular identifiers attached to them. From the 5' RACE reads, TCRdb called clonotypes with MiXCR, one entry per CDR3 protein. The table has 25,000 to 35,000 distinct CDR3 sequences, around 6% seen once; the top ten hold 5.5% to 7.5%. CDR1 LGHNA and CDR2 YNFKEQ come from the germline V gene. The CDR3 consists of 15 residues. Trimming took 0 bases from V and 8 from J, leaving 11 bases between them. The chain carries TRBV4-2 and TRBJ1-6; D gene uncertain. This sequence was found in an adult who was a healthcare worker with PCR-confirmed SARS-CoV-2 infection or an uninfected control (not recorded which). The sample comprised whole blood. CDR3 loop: CASSQEQVGYSPLHF. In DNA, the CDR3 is TGTGCCAGCAGCCAAGAACAAGTCGGGTATTCACCCCTCCACTTT.